These 27 T cell receptor beta chains were sequenced from one sample in a study of cytomegalovirus exposure and HLA in healthy donors. Researchers ran the PCR with 60 Vbeta and 13 Jbeta primers. Clones were sequenced by immunoSEQ multiplex PCR, and TCRdb holds only the in-frame ones, with some missing. The table has 100,000 or so clones, 82% seen once; the top ten hold 3% to 4%. The sequenced material came from PBMCs. The receptors were gathered from a man aged 30 to 39 in good health and CMV-seropositive.

V usage is TRBV18 and J usage is TRBJ2-5, with D perhaps TRBD2 (7 bases). The DNA end is a closer match to TRBJ2-7, so the J assignment may be wrong. Germline V lookup: CDR1 KGHSH, CDR2 LQKENI. This CDR3 has 14 amino acids. Written as DNA, the CDR3 is TGTGCCAGCTCACAGGAACAGGGAGGGTACGAGCAGTACTTC. Protein product: CASSQEQGGYEQYF.

The sample holds a few counts of this clone. V and J are TRBV28 and TRBJ1-3; 8 bases align to TRBD1. J was trimmed by 4 bases and V by 2 bases; bases with no gene match: 13. The CDR3 covers 18 residues. CDR1 MDHEN and CDR2 SYDVKM come from the germline V gene. The CDR3 reads CASSLPGQGPTGGNTIYF. Written as DNA, the CDR3 is TGTGCCAGCAGTTTACCCGGACAGGGCCCTACGGGAGGAAACACCATATATTTT.

This clone came up once. J is TRBJ2-1 and V is TRBV5-1; 10 nucleotides match TRBD2. The CDR3 length is 16 residues. V gave up 2 bases and J gave up 6 bases; unmatched junction bases: 8. CDR1 SGHRS and CDR2 YFSETQ come from the germline V gene. Here the CDR3 reads CASSFQSGRVGNEQFF. The CDR3 region has the DNA TGCGCCAGCAGCTTTCAGAGCGGGAGGGTTGGCAATGAGCAGTTCTTC.

As concerns this clone: The junction differs from germline at one of its ends, possibly a read error. The gene calls are TRBV7-9 and TRBJ2-5; 9 bases line up with TRBD2. The CDR3 contains 16 residues. Germline lookup yields CDR1 SEHNR and CDR2 FQNEAQ (reference sequence). The CDR3, as DNA: TGTTCCAGCAGCTTAGGTAATAGCGGGAGCCGAGAGACCCAGTACTTC. Translating it yields CSSSLGNSGSRETQYF.

J is TRBJ2-1 and V is TRBV30, with 13 nucleotides matching TRBD2. The trim removed 2 bases at V and 8 bases at J, leaving 6 bases unmatched. Per germline, CDR1 GTSNPN and CDR2 SVGIG (reference sequence). The CDR3 totals 15 residues. The CDR3 loop is CAWSRPGLAGHEQFF. The CDR3, as DNA: TGTGCCTGGAGTCGGCCGGGACTAGCGGGACATGAGCAGTTCTTC.

The chain links TRBV10-3 to TRBJ1-1, with 9 bases matching TRBD1. Germline V CDR1 and CDR2: ENHRY, SYGVKD. The ends lost 7 bases at V and 4 bases at J; junction bases unmatched: 7. This CDR3 is built from 14 residues. CDR3 amino acids: CAITKQGASTEAFF. CDR3 in DNA: TGTGCCATCACTAAACAGGGGGCCAGCACTGAAGCTTTCTTT.

CDR3 in DNA: TGTGCCAGCAGCCCCTCACCGGGATCGAACACTGAAGCTTTCTTT. As protein: CASSPSPGSNTEAFF. The chain links TRBV7-6 to TRBJ1-1; D is unclear. V lost 5 bases and J 1 base, leaving 14 bases between the germline ends. This CDR3 has 15 residues. Germline V CDR1 and CDR2: SGHVS, FNYEAQ.

V is TRBV27 and J is TRBJ2-7; the match to TRBD1 covers 9 bases. The V gene's germline CDR1 is MNHEY and CDR2 SMNVEV (reference sequence). V was pared by 5 bases and J by 0 bases, with 5 bases of the junction left unmatched. CDR3 size: 15 residues. The CDR3 is CASSGGTGSSYEQYF. CDR3 sequence (DNA): TGTGCCAGCAGTGGGGGGACAGGGAGCTCCTACGAGCAGTACTTC.

In DNA form, the CDR3 reads TGCGCCAGCAGCTTGGCCGGGGTGGGGTACACTGAAGCTTTCTTT. Translated: CASSLAGVGYTEAFF. The chain is built from TRBV5-1 and TRBJ1-1; no reliable D call. This CDR3 contains 15 residues. V lost 0 bases, J lost 3 bases, and 12 bases lay in between. CDR1 is SGHRS, CDR2 YFSETQ, per germline.

This chain uses TRBV25-1 with TRBJ2-1; D unclear. Trimming took off 4 bases at V and 7 bases at J, with 8 bases between the two ends. CDR3 size: 12 residues. CDR1 and CDR2 from the germline V gene are MGHDK and SYGVNS. In DNA, the CDR3 is TGTGCCAGCAGTGGTCTTACAAATGAGCAGTTCTTC. Translated: CASSGLTNEQFF.

The J gene is TRBJ2-3, the V gene TRBV5-4, with TRBD2 identical over 7 bases. Unmatched junction bases numbered 6, after V lost 7 bases and J lost 4 bases. Germline V gene data show CDR1 as SGHNT and CDR2 as YYREEE (reference sequence). CDR3 size: 13 residues. The CDR3: CASGREQSDTQYF. The CDR3 nucleotides are TGTGCCAGCGGGCGGGAGCAATCAGATACGCAGTATTTT.

About this clone: A junction end diverges from the germline sequence, so it may reflect a read error. The chain has TRBV7-9 and TRBJ2-7, with 8 bases matching TRBD2. Germline loops: CDR1 SEHNR, CDR2 FQNEAQ (reference sequence). The CDR3 is 16 amino acids. Here the CDR3 reads CSSSFGEGGRFYEQYF. The CDR3 bases are TGTTCCAGCAGCTTCGGTGAGGGCGGGAGGTTCTACGAGCAGTACTTC.

The chain couples TRBV7-8 to TRBJ2-7; possible D gene TRBD2, 6 bases. CDR3 length: 13 amino acids. V was pared by 9 bases and J by 7 bases, with 19 bases between. Germline V gene data show CDR1 as SGHVS and CDR2 as FQNEAQ. The CDR3 spells CASQRREAKEQYF. In DNA, the CDR3 is TGTGCCAGTCAAAGGCGGGAAGCTAAGGAGCAGTACTTC.

This chain connects TRBV11-2 to TRBJ2-3; D ambiguous. Germline CDR1 and CDR2: SGHAT and FQNNGV. Deletions cut 5 bases from V and 7 bases from J, with 10 bases between. This CDR3 has 12 residues. DNA of the CDR3: TGTGCCAGCAGCCACCAGTCTTATACGCAGTATTTT. It encodes CASSHQSYTQYF.

The chain links TRBV5-4 to TRBJ2-2, with 7 bases aligning to TRBD2. Germline-derived CDR1 and CDR2 are SGHNT and YYREEE (reference sequence). This CDR3 is 15 amino acids long. V shed 2 bases, J shed 2 bases, and the junction held 3 bases outside the gene matches. This chain's CDR3 is CASSFASGNTGELFF. The CDR3, as DNA: TGTGCCAGCAGCTTCGCTAGCGGAAACACCGGGGAGCTGTTTTTT.

A remark on this clone: The junction departs from the called germline gene at one end, perhaps through a read error. The V and J genes are TRBV7-9 and TRBJ2-1; 9 nucleotides line up with TRBD2. This CDR3 is built from 16 residues. The germline V gene encodes CDR1 SEHNR and CDR2 FQNEAQ (reference sequence). The CDR3 DNA is TGTTCCAGCAGCTTAACCCTAGCGGGATTCTACAATGAGCAGTTCTTC. This sequence encodes CSSSLTLAGFYNEQFF.

V gene TRBV6-5 combines with J gene TRBJ2-5; maybe TRBD1 (6 bases). The CDR3 is 12 residues long. V shed 5 bases and J shed 11 bases, with 15 bases lying between them. In germline, CDR1 is MNHEY, CDR2 SVGAGI. DNA of the CDR3: TGTGCCAGCAGTACCTCAGGGGATGAGCAGTACTTC. This gives the protein CASSTSGDEQYF.

This chain joins TRBV6-5 and TRBJ2-7, with TRBD2 matching over 11 bases. Germline assignment: CDR1 MNHEY and CDR2 SVGAGI. J was trimmed by 4 bases and V by 6 bases; bases with no gene match: 8. CDR3 length: 15 residues. The CDR3 DNA reads TGTGCCAGCAGACACTCTCTAGCGGGAGGTTACGAGCAGTACTTC. This codes for CASRHSLAGGYEQYF.

This clone was observed a single time. V is TRBV29-1 and J is TRBJ1-1, with D perhaps TRBD1 (6 bases). Germline lookup yields CDR1 SQVTM and CDR2 ANQGSEA. V gave up 4 bases and J gave up 3 bases, with 18 bases separating them. This CDR3 is built from 15 residues. CDR3 residues: CSVVGRGAQDTEAFF. The CDR3 bases are TGCAGCGTTGTAGGGAGGGGGGCGCAGGACACTGAAGCTTTCTTT.

The rearrangement uses TRBV28 and TRBJ2-7, with TRBD1 as a possible D gene (7 bases). Per germline, CDR1 MDHEN and CDR2 SYDVKM. The CDR3 has 13 residues. V was pared by 3 bases and J by 6 bases, with 12 bases between. The CDR3 DNA reads TGTGCCAGCAGTTTTGGGCAGGGGGGCGAGCAGTACTTC. Encoded protein: CASSFGQGGEQYF.

The chain uses TRBV27 and TRBJ2-6; 11 nucleotides line up with TRBD2. Germline V gene data show CDR1 as MNHEY and CDR2 as SMNVEV (reference sequence). The length of the CDR3 is 21 residues. Unmatched junction bases numbered 11, after V lost 1 base and J lost 0 bases. The chain's CDR3 is CASSLLKGTSGRSSGANVLTF. The CDR3 region has the DNA TGTGCCAGCAGTTTATTGAAGGGAACTAGCGGGAGAAGCTCTGGGGCCAACGTCCTGACTTTC.

This clone was seen more than once but under ten times. The chain links TRBV9 to TRBJ2-3; D not resolved. The germline CDR1 and CDR2 sequences are SGDLS and YYNGEE. The CDR3 spans 15 residues. The V end was cut by 0 bases, the J end by 0 bases, with 8 bases between. CDR3 sequence: CASSVGLTSTDTQYF. DNA of the CDR3: TGTGCCAGCAGCGTAGGACTGACTAGCACAGATACGCAGTATTTT.

The chain combines TRBV5-1 with TRBJ2-7, with D uncertain. Trimming took off 0 bases at V and 6 bases at J, with 7 bases between the two ends. CDR1 and CDR2 (germline): SGHRS, YFSETQ. The CDR3 consists of 12 residues. In DNA form, the CDR3 reads TGCGCCAGCAGCTTGGAAGCTCCCGAGCAGTACTTC. This encodes CASSLEAPEQYF. The whole variable domain, remainder taken from reference TRBV5-1 and TRBJ2-7, is KAGVTQTPRYLIKTRGQQVTLSCSPISGHRSVSWYQQTPGQGLQFLFEYFSETQRNKGNFPGRFSGRQFSNSRSEMNVSTLELGDSALYLCASSLEAPEQYFGPGTRLTVT.

The V and J genes are TRBV29-1 and TRBJ2-1; 8 bases line up with TRBD2. V dropped 7 bases and J dropped 13; count of bases not matched to a gene: 21. Germline CDR1 and CDR2: SQVTM and ANQGSEA. CDR3 size: 15 residues. CDR3 sequence (DNA): TGCAGCGCTATGTTCTTGGGAAGAGCGGGAGTTCACCAGTTCTTC. Amino acids: CSAMFLGRAGVHQFF.

The chain joins TRBV5-5 to TRBJ2-2; D possibly corresponds to TRBD1 (6 bases). Between the trimmed V and J ends, which lost 0 bases and 4 bases, there was a span of 22 bases. The CDR3 is made up of 19 amino acids. Germline V CDR1 and CDR2: SGHKS, YYEKEE (reference sequence). CDR3 in DNA: TGTGCCAGCAGCTTGGATGGGCAGGGGCCGGAACGGCGCACCGGGGAGCTGTTTTTT. Amino acids: CASSLDGQGPERRTGELFF. Complete variable domain (other parts from reference TRBV5-5 and TRBJ2-2): DAGVTQSPTHLIKTRGQQVTLRCSPISGHKSVSWYQQVLGQGPQFIFQYYEKEERGRGNFPDRFSARQFPNYSSELNVNALLLGDSALYLCASSLDGQGPERRTGELFFGEGSRLTVL.

The chain recombines TRBV10-3 with TRBJ1-5; D call uncertain. CDR3 length: 15 residues. V was clipped by 0 bases and J by 0 bases, with 6 bases between them. Per germline, CDR1 ENHRY and CDR2 SYGVKD. CDR3: CAISESGSSNQPQHF. For the CDR3, the DNA is TGTGCCATCAGTGAGTCGGGCAGTAGCAATCAGCCCCAGCATTTT.

This chain connects TRBV7-2 to TRBJ2-7; 7 positions agree with TRBD1. CDR1 is SGHTA, CDR2 FQGNSA, per germline. This CDR3 has 17 residues. Trimming removed 2 bases from V and 2 bases from J; junction bases left unmatched: 12. The DNA for the CDR3 is TGTGCCAGCAGCTTATTCGCCGACAGGGTAGTCGCCTACGAGCAGTACTTC. Protein sequence: CASSLFADRVVAYEQYF.